The present T cell receptor (beta chain) was sequenced within a study of blood T cell repertoires in COVID-19. Study-level information: Sources were T cells, B-cell-depleted T cells, or PBMCs; the material itself was cDNA or gDNA.

Per the original data handling: Researchers report that nucleated cell counts were estimated from reference gene primer amplification. Measured with immunoSEQ multiplex PCR; TCRdb has only the in-frame clones, and not every one. That table is the source of V, J and clone size, and D and trimming were worked out from the DNA. This table holds about 74,000 clones, 85% to 90% found once. Losses at the gene ends were 2 bases for V and 9 bases for J; bases not matched to a gene: 12. The V gene's germline CDR1 is GTSNPN and CDR2 SVGIG (reference sequence). There are 16 residues in the CDR3. Sequencing was carried out using peripheral blood. The J gene is TRBJ1-6, the V gene TRBV30; 8 bases agree with TRBD1. This receptor was obtained from a woman aged 80 or older with active or convalescent COVID-19. CDR3 region: CAWSIHDRGSGSPLHF. DNA of the CDR3: TGTGCCTGGAGTATCCACGACAGGGGATCCGGTTCACCCCTCCACTTT.